This T cell receptor beta chain was identified in a study of T cell responses to AZD1222 COVID-19 vaccine. Study information: Pooled samples include second doses given at about 4 or 12 weeks. Study-level points and caveats: Nearly half of spike-specific TCRs reportedly target unmutated variant regions. Donors skewed white British and female; clonal diversity was possibly underestimated.

Germline values: CDR1 MGHDK, CDR2 SYGVNS. Trimming pared 3 bases from V and 2 bases from J, leaving 11 bases between. This CDR3 contains 14 residues. A few counts support this clone. Its antigen remains unknown. The assay was immunoSEQ multiplex PCR, and TCRdb's table has in-frame clones only and misses some. This table has 85,000 to 130,000 clones, 75% to 90% appearing once. The V and J genes are TRBV25-1 and TRBJ2-7; D gene ambiguous. Material: peripheral blood, obtained on day 0 of AZD1222 vaccination. This clonotype originated in an adult in good health. CDR3 region: CASSDWARAYEQYF. CDR3 sequence (DNA): TGTGCCAGCAGTGATTGGGCCAGAGCCTACGAGCAGTACTTC.